This T cell receptor (beta chain) derives from a study of cytomegalovirus exposure and HLA in healthy donors. Study-level results: In vitro checks showed that a few CMV-associated chains really do target CMV antigens.

As regards this clone: The antigen is undetermined.

The CDR3 totals 15 residues. Germline loops: CDR1 SGHAT, CDR2 FQDESV (reference sequence). V lost 5 bases to trimming and J lost 2 bases; unmatched junction nucleotides: 5. The table came from immunoSEQ multiplex PCR; TCRdb's copy has only in-frame clones and leaves some out. The sample lists 80,000 to 100,000 clones; approximately 84% were seen once. The clonotype originates from a man between 18 and 29 years old in good health and CMV-seropositive. The chain joins TRBV11-1 to TRBJ2-5; the match to TRBD2 covers 10 bases. The sequencing sample was made of PBMCs. The CDR3 region is CASSTRTSGQETQYF. Here the CDR3 DNA reads TGTGCCAGCAGCACACGGACTAGCGGACAAGAGACCCAGTACTTC.